These T cell receptor beta chains were read from a single sample in a study of blood T cell repertoires in COVID-19. Only in-frame clones appear in the TCRdb table, and some are missing; sequencing was by immunoSEQ multiplex PCR. The sample contains more than 150,000 clones, roughly 86% of which appear only once. The sample consisted of peripheral blood. The receptors come from a man between 60 and 75 years old with COVID-19, enrolled during active disease. The CDR3 runs from the conserved cysteine through the conserved F or W. Each record gives: J gene, V gene, CDR3 protein.

TRBJ1-2	TRBV7-8	CASSFNSPDRVNYGYTF
TRBJ1-1	TRBV28	CASSLTATEAFF
TRBJ1-1	TRBV30	CAWITGRYKAFF
TRBJ2-1	TRBV7-2	CASSLSTSGAYEQFF
TRBJ2-7	TRBV4-1	CASSHSFSGQQYF
TRBJ1-2	TRBV12-5	CASGLRVSEGYTF
TRBJ1-1	TRBV5-4	CASSLNPQGGAFF
TRBJ1-1	TRBV5-4	CASSLGDRGANTEAFF
TRBJ1-5	TRBV7-9	CASSSASGTASNQPQHF
TRBJ2-7	TRBV6-6	CASSPVGSGQYEQYF
TRBJ1-3	TRBV18	CASSPAGGGNTIYF
TRBJ2-1	TRBV6-5	CASSYLGRGRTNEQFF
TRBJ1-2	TRBV6-5	CPPAGRGYGYTF
TRBJ1-1	TRBV30	CAWSVRRQGLYPLGTEAFF
TRBJ1-2	TRBV7-2	CASSSGQDLGYTF
TRBJ2-3	TRBV6-5	CASRRTSGSVDTQYF
TRBJ2-5	TRBV7-2	CASSSLAGVRETQYF
TRBJ1-1	TRBV18	CASSPPGTKRVNTEAFF
TRBJ1-3	TRBV29-1	CSVVGAGNTIYF
TRBJ2-1	TRBV2	CASSLLETYNEQFF
TRBJ2-2	TRBV7-8	CASSPGGVSSGELFF
TRBJ1-1	TRBV28	CASSMGQVPEAFF
TRBJ1-3	TRBV19	CASSASSRGLSSGNTIYF
TRBJ2-2	TRBV7-3	CASSLTGGGLSTGELFF
TRBJ2-2	TRBV5-4	CASSPDRGNGRNTGELFF
TRBJ1-5	TRBV6-5	CASNRGGNQPQHF
TRBJ1-2	TRBV19	CASSSGPGDYGYTF
TRBJ1-2	TRBV29-1	CSVGALVEGTPGYTF
TRBJ2-3	TRBV18	CASSPVQGGTDTQYF
TRBJ1-2	TRBV19	CASRRGQGGGYTF
TRBJ2-3	TRBV5-1	CASSLEGRGLDTQYF
TRBJ2-5	TRBV19	CASSDPPGTHRKYF
TRBJ1-1	TRBV30	CAWTPPLMTEAFF
TRBJ1-5	TRBV27	CASSSQGSNQPQHF
TRBJ2-2	TRBV5-1	CASSPRTGGTGELFF
TRBJ1-2	TRBV4-1	CASSQPTGGNYGYTF
TRBJ1-1	TRBV2	CASSARDRGPAEAFF
TRBJ1-6	TRBV27	CASSLSNRGNNSPLHF
TRBJ2-5	TRBV6-2/TRBV6-3	CASSYRTALETQYF
TRBJ1-1	TRBV6-5	CASSPLGQGNTEAFF
TRBJ1-2	TRBV20-1	CSASNSYGYTF
TRBJ1-2	TRBV7-9	CASSSTGTGYGYGYTF
TRBJ1-5	TRBV19	CASIDIRDNQPQHF
TRBJ2-5	TRBV7-9	CASSLPPKETQYF
TRBJ1-6	TRBV28	CASTANRVSNSPLHF
TRBJ2-1	TRBV7-8	CASSLATGNYNEQFF
TRBJ1-2	TRBV18	CASSPDLGAIDGYTF